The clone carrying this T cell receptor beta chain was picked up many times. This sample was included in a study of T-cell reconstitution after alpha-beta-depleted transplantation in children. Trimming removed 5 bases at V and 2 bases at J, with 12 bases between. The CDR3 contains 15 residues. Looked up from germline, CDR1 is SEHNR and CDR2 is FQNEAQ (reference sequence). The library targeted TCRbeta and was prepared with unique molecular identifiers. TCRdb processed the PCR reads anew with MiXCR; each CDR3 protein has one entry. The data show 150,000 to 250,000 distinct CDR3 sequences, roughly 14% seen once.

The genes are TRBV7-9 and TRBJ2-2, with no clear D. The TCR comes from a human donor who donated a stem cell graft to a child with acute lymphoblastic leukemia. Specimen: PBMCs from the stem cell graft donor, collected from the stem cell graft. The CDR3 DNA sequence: TGTGCCAGCAGCGGATCGGGCCGTAACACCGGGGAGCTGTTTTTT. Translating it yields CASSGSGRNTGELFF.